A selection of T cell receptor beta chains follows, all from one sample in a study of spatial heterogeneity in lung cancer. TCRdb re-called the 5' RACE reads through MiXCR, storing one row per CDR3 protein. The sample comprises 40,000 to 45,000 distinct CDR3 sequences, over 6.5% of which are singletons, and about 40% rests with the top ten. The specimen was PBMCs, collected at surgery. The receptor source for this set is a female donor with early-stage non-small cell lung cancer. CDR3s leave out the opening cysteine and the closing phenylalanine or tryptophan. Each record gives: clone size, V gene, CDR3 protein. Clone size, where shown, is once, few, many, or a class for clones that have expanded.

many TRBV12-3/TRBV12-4 ASSFRLNTEAF
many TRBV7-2 ASSYDGRILF
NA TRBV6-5 ASSYGGQPYEQY
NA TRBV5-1 ASSSGQGRDEQF
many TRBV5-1 ASSGGPGELF
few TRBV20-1 SASALGSTF
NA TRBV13 ASSLSGANSPLH
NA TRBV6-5 ATYPLGSGASYEQY
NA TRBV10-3 AISPDNQETQY
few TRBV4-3 ASSPRLGDQPQH